Sequencing of this T cell receptor (beta chain) was carried out in a study of CD8 T cells in ankylosing spondylitis. This clonotype was seen only a few times. Its specificity is unknown. Study-wide results and limits: Prior work had noted some motif variants in reactive arthritis blood and synovial fluid.

MiXCR was run by TCRdb on the 5' RACE reads, yielding one entry per CDR3 protein. The sample consists of 250,000 to 350,000 distinct CDR3 sequences, 20% of them appearing once. The germline gives CDR1 MNHNS, CDR2 SASEGT. The CDR3 is made up of 15 amino acids. Trimming removed 0 bases at V and 3 bases at J, with 9 bases between. The sequenced material came from blood, either unsorted or a sorted T cell fraction (not recorded which). The source of this sequence is a male donor with ankylosing spondylitis or in good health (not recorded which). The chain recombines TRBV6-1 with TRBJ1-5; TRBD1 might be the D (5 bases). The DNA of the CDR3 is TGTGCCAGCAGTGAAGCGGCAGGGAACAATCAGCCCCAGCATTTT. Translation gives CASSEAAGNNQPQHF.